A single sample is the source of the 8 T cell receptor beta chains below, sequenced in a study of T cell responses to AZD1222 COVID-19 vaccine. Assay: immunoSEQ multiplex PCR; the TCRdb copy retains only in-frame clones and omits some. The table shows 120,000 to 150,000 clones, with 80% to 90% occurring only once. The sequencing used peripheral blood, collected on day 0 of AZD1222 vaccination. The receptors come from an adult in good health.

This chain joins TRBV2 and TRBJ1-5; possibly TRBD1 for D (6 bases). V was shortened by 6 bases and J by 0 bases, with 9 bases between the two germline ends. The V gene's germline CDR1 is SNHLY and CDR2 FYNNEI. The CDR3 loop spans 14 amino acids. This chain's CDR3 is CASSKQGSNQPQHF. CDR3 bases: TGTGCCAGCAGCAAACAGGGTAGCAATCAGCCCCAGCATTTT.

The rearrangement joins TRBV5-6 to TRBJ1-2; D uncertain. The germline V and J ends were trimmed by 1 base and 2 bases, with 9 bases remaining between them. CDR3 length: 14 amino acids. CDR1 is SGHDT and CDR2 is YYEEEE in the germline V gene. The CDR3 protein is CASSLNRANYGYTF. Here the CDR3 DNA reads TGTGCCAGCAGCTTGAACAGAGCGAACTATGGCTACACCTTC.

This clone was seen a single time. CDR3 residues: CASSFSGGENTGELFF. The CDR3 coding sequence is TGTGCCAGCAGCTTTAGTGGCGGGGAGAACACCGGGGAGCTGTTTTTT. The rearrangement joins TRBV5-6 to TRBJ2-2, with D perhaps matching TRBD2 (6 bases). V lost 2 bases and J lost 1, with 12 bases in between. The CDR3 loop spans 16 amino acids. Germline V lookup: CDR1 SGHDT, CDR2 YYEEEE.

This chain connects TRBV18 to TRBJ1-2; no clear D. Trimming shortened V by 2 bases and J by 6 bases, and 10 bases separated the two germline ends. The V gene's germline CDR1 is KGHSH and CDR2 LQKENI. The CDR3 contains 13 residues. CDR3 coding DNA: TGTGCCAGCTCACCAGGGAAATGGGATGGCTACACCTTC. Protein sequence: CASSPGKWDGYTF.

This CDR3 is CASSPFSRDFSNQPQHF. The CDR3 region has the DNA TGTGCCAGCAGCCCCTTTTCCCGTGACTTCAGCAATCAGCCCCAGCATTTT. The J gene is TRBJ1-5, the V gene TRBV12-1. TRBV12-1 corresponds to a pseudogene. This CDR3 contains 17 residues.

This chain links TRBV7-9 with TRBJ2-5; D gene uncertain. CDR1 is SEHNR and CDR2 is FQNEAQ in the germline V gene (reference sequence). The length of the CDR3 is 13 residues. The V and J ends lost 10 bases and 2 bases respectively, with 14 bases between them. CDR3 residues: CATSGWSQETQYF. The CDR3 coding sequence is TGTGCCACCTCCGGGTGGTCTCAAGAGACCCAGTACTTC.

The genes are TRBV7-2 and TRBJ1-2; D gene ambiguous. The CDR3 runs to 13 residues. The V and J ends lost 1 base and 4 bases respectively, with 7 bases between them. Germline CDR1 is SGHTA and CDR2 is FQGNSA. The chain's CDR3 is CASSLGGVYGYTF. The CDR3 bases are TGTGCCAGCAGCTTAGGAGGCGTCTATGGCTACACCTTC.

This sequence joins TRBV27 and TRBJ2-1; 12 positions match TRBD2. The CDR3 loop spans 20 amino acids. Germline V CDR1 and CDR2: MNHEY, SMNVEV (reference sequence). The junction had 18 bases not matched to a gene; V was cut back by 4 bases and J by 5 bases. DNA for the CDR3: TGTGCCAGCAGTTCGACCCTAGCGGGAGGGTTAAGGGTGGCGCACAATGAGCAGTTCTTC. Its translation: CASSSTLAGGLRVAHNEQFF.